This T cell receptor beta chain was found in a study of post-analysis software for immune sequencing data. As for this clonotype: Its antigen remains unknown.

The authors incorporated unique molecular identifiers into the TCR beta cDNA libraries. TCRdb ran MiXCR on the PCR reads and lists one entry per CDR3 protein. Of more than 500,000 distinct CDR3 sequences detected, around a third appear once; the ten largest clones hold around 6.1%. The CDR3 spans 16 residues. The V end was cut by 3 bases, the J end by 2 bases, with 17 bases between. CDR1 and CDR2 (germline): DFQATT, SNEGSKA (reference sequence). The study's findings and limits: TRBV5-6, TRBV5-1 and TRBV20-1 were among a handful of TRBV segments more frequent in patients than controls.

This chain uses TRBV20-1 with TRBJ2-1; D unresolved. Material: blood. This receptor was taken from a girl aged 2-17 years with multiple sclerosis. The CDR3 is CSARASPDWAYNEQFF. For the CDR3, the DNA is TGCAGTGCTAGGGCCTCCCCGGATTGGGCCTACAATGAGCAGTTCTTC.